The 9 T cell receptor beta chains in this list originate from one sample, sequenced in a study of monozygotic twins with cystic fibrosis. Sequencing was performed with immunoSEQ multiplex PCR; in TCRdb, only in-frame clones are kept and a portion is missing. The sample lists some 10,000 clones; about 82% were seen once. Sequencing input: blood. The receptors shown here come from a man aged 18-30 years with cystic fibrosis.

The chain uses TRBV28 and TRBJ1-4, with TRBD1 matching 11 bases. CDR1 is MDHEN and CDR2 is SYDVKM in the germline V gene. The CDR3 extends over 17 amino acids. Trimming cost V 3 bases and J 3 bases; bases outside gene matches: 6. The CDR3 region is CASSFGTGGRSNEKLFF. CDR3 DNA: TGTGCCAGCAGTTTCGGGACAGGGGGTAGGTCTAATGAAAAACTGTTTTTT.

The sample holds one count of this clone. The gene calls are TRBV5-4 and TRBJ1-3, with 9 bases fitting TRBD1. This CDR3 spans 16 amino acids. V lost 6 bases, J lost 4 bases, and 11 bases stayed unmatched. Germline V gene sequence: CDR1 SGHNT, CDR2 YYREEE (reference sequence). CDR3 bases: TGTGCCAGCACCCCCGGTGGACAGGGGCGGGGAAACACCATATATTTT. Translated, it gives CASTPGGQGRGNTIYF.

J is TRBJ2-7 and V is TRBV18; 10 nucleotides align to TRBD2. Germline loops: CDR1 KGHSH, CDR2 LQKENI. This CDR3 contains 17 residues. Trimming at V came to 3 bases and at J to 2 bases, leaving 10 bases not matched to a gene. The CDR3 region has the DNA TGTGCCAGCTCACCCCTAGCGACTAGCGGGTCTACCTACGAGCAGTACTTC. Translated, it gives CASSPLATSGSTYEQYF.

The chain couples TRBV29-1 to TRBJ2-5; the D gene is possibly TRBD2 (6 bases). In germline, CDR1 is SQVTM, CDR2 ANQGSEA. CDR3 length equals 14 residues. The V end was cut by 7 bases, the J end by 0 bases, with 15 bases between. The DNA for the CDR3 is TGCAGCGCAGGAGACCGGGAGAACCAAGAGACCCAGTACTTC. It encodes CSAGDRENQETQYF.

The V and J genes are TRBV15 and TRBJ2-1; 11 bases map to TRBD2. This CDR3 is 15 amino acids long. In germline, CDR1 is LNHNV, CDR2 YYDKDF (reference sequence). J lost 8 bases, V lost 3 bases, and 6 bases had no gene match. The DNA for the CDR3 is TGTGCCACCAGCAGGGAGACTAGCGGGAAATATGAGCAGTTCTTC. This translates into CATSRETSGKYEQFF.

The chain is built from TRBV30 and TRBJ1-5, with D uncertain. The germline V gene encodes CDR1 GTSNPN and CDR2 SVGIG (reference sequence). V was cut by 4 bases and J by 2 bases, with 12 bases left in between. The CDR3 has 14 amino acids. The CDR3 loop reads CAWTMGGGNQPQHF. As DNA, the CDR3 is TGTGCCTGGACTATGGGTGGGGGCAATCAGCCCCAGCATTTT.

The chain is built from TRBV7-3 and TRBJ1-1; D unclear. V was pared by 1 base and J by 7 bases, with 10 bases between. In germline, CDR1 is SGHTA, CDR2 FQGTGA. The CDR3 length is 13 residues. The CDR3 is CASSLNYGGEAFF. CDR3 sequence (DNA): TGTGCCAGCAGCTTAAATTATGGCGGTGAAGCTTTCTTT.

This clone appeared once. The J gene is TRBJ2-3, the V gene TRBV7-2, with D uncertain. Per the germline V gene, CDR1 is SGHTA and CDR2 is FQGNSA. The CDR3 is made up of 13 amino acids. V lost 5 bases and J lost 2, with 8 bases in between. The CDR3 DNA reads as TGTGCCAGCAGCATCACTTACACAGATACGCAGTATTTT. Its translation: CASSITYTDTQYF.

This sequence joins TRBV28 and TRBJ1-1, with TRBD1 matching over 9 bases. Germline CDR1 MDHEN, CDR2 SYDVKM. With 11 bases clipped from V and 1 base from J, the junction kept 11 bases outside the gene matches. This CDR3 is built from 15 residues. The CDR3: CALRGTGRGNTEAFF. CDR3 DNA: TGTGCCTTACGGGGGACAGGGAGGGGGAACACTGAAGCTTTCTTT.